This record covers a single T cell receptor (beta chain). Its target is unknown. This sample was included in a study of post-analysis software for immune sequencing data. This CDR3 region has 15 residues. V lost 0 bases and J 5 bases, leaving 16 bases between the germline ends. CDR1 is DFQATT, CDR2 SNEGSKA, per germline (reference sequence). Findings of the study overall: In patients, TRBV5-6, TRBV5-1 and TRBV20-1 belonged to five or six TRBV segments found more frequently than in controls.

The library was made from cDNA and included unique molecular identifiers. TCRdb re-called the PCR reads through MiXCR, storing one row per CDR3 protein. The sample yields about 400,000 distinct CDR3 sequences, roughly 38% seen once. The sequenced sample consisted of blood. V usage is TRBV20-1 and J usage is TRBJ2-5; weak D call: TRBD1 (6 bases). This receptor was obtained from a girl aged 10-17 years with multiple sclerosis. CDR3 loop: CSAREITGTLETQYF. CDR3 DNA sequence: TGCAGTGCTAGAGAGATTACCGGGACACTGGAGACCCAGTACTTC.